This T cell receptor beta chain originates from a study of T cell changes during pregnancy in multiple sclerosis. Profiled with immunoSEQ multiplex PCR; TCRdb holds only in-frame clones, not every one. The data contain about 100,000 clones, 75% to 95% of them singletons. From germline, CDR1 is SGHTA and CDR2 FQGNSA. The CDR3 loop spans 13 amino acids. Trimming cost V 5 bases and J 5 bases, with 11 bases left between them. The TCR originated in a female donor in good health, enrolled as a control in a pregnancy study. This chain joins TRBV7-2 and TRBJ2-3, with D tentatively TRBD2 (6 bases). The sequencing used peripheral blood, collected in the second trimester of pregnancy. CDR3 in amino acids: CASSRLVRDTQYF. The CDR3 DNA is TGTGCCAGCAGCCGACTAGTTCGAGATACGCAGTATTTT.